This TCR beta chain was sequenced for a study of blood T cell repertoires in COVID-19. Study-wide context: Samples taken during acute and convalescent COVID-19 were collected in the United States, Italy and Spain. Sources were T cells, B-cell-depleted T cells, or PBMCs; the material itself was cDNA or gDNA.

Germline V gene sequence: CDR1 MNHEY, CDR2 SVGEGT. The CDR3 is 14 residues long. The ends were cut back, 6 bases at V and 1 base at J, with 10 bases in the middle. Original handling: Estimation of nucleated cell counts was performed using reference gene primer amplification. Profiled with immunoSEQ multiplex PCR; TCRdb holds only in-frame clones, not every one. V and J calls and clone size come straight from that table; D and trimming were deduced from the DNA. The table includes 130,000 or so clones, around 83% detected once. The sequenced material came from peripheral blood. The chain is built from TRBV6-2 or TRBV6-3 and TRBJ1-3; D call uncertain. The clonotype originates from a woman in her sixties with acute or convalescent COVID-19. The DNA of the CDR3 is TGTGCCAGCAGCGGCCCGTTTTCTGGAAACACCATATATTTT. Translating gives CASSGPFSGNTIYF.